The clone carrying this T cell receptor (beta chain) was observed a handful of times. Its antigen is unknown. The sample belongs to a study of T cell repertoires in cytomegalovirus infection. In the study overall: TCR beta signatures that were public indicated CMV infection and matching HLA type. Whole-study results and caveats: HLA-C-restricted CMV clonotypes gave the most frequent clonotype in two of eight donors.

TCRdb re-derived calls from the reads in MiXCR, one entry per CDR3 protein. The repertoire holds about 400,000 distinct CDR3 sequences, with 15% to 20% as singletons. The sequence came from a human donor in good health (CMV status not recorded). Some clones in this sample may be carry-over from other donors' samples. Material: PBMCs.

The CDR3 DNA sequence: TGTGCCAGCCGTTTACTACAGGGGGCAGGGGAGCAGTACTTC. It yields the protein CASRLLQGAGEQYF. The rearrangement uses TRBV2 and TRBJ2-7; 9 nucleotides match TRBD1. The junction had 12 bases not matched to a gene; V was cut back by 8 bases and J by 7 bases. CDR3 size: 14 residues. Germline CDR1 is SNHLY and CDR2 is FYNNEI.